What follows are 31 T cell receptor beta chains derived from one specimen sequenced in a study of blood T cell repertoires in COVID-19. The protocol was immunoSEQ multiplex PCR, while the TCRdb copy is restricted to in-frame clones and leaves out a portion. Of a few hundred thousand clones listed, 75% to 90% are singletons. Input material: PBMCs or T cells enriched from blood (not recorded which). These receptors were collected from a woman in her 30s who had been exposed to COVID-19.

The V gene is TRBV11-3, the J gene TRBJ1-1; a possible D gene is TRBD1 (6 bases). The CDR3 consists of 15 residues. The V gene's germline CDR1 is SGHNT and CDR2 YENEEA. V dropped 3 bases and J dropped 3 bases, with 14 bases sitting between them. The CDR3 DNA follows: TGTGCCAGCAGCTTGGGCGGGGGGGCACACACTGAAGCTTTCTTT. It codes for CASSLGGGAHTEAFF.

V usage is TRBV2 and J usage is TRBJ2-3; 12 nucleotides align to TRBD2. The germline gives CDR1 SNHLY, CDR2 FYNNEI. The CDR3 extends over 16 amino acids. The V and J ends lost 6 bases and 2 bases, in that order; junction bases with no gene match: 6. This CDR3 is CASSAGTSGLTDTQYF. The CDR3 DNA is TGTGCCAGCAGCGCCGGGACTAGCGGGCTCACAGATACGCAGTATTTT.

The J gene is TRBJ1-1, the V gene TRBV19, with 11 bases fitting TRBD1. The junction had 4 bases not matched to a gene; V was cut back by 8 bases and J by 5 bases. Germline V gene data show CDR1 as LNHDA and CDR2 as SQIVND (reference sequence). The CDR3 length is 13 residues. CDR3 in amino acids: CASRTGGRTEAFF. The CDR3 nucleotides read TGTGCCAGTCGGACAGGGGGCAGGACTGAAGCTTTCTTT.

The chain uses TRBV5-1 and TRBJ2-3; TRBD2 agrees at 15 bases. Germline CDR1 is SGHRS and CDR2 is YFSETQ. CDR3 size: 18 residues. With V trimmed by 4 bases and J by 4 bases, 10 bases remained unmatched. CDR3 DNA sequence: TGCGCCAGCAGCCTTCCGGGACTAGCGGGGGGAGGCGCAGATACGCAGTATTTT. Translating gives CASSLPGLAGGGADTQYF.

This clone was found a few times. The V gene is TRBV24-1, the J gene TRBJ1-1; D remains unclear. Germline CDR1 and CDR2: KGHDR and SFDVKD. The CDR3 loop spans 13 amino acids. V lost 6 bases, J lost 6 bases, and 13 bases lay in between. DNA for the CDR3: TGTGCCACCAGTAGTTATTCCCGGGCTGAAGCTTTCTTT. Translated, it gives CATSSYSRAEAFF.

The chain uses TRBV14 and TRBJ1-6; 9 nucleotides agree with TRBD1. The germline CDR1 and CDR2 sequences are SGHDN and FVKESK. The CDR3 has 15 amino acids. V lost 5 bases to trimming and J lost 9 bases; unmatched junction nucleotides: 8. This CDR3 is CASSLGQGYSSPLHF. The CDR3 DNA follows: TGTGCCAGCAGCTTGGGACAGGGTTACAGTTCACCCCTCCACTTT.

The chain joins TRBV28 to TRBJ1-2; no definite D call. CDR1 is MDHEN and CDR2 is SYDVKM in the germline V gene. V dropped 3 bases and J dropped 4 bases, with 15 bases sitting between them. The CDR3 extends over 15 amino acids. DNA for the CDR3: TGTGCCAGCAGTTTCCCTACGGGAGGGATCTATGGCTACACCTTC. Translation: CASSFPTGGIYGYTF.

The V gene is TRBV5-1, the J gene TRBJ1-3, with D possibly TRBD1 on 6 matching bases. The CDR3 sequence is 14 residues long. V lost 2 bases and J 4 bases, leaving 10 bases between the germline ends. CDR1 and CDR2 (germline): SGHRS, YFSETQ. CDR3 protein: CASSFQGTGNTIYF. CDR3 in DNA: TGCGCCAGCAGCTTTCAGGGGACGGGAAACACCATATATTTT.

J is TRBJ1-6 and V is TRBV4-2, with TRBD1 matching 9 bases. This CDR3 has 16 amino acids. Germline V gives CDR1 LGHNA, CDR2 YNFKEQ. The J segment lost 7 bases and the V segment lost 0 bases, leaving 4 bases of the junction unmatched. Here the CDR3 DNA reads TGTGCCAGCAGCCAAGATGGGGACAGGGACAATTCACCCCTCCACTTT. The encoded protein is CASSQDGDRDNSPLHF.

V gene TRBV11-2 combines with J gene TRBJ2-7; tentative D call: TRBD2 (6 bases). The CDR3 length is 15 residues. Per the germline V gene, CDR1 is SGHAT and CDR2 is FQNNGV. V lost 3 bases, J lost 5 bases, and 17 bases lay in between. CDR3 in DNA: TGTGCCAGCAGCTTTGGGTGGGGGGAGAGGGACGAGCAGTACTTC. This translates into CASSFGWGERDEQYF. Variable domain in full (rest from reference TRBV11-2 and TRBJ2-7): EAGVAQSPRYKIIEKRQSVAFWCNPISGHATLYWYQQILGQGPKLLIQFQNNGVVDDSQLPKDRFSAERLKGVDSTLKIQPAKLEDSAVYLCASSFGWGERDEQYFGPGTRLTVT.

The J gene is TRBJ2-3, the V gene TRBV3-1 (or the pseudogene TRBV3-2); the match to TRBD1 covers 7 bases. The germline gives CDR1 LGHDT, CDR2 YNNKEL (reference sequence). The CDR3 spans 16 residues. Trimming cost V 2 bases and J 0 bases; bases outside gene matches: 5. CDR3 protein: CASSQRDRESTDTQYF. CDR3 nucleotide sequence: TGTGCCAGCAGCCAACGAGACAGGGAGAGCACAGATACGCAGTATTTT.

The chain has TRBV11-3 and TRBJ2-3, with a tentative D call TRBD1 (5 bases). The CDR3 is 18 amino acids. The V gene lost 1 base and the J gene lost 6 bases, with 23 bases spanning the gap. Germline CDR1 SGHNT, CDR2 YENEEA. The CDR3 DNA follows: TGTGCCAGCAGCTTAGGGACAAGGTCGAAAAATCTCGGGGATACGCAGTATTTT. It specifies CASSLGTRSKNLGDTQYF.

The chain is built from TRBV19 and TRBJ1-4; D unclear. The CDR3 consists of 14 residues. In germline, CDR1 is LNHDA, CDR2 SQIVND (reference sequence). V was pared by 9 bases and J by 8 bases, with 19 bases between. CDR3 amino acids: CASSEGGVGEKLFF. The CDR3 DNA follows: TGTGCCAGCTCGGAAGGAGGAGTGGGGGAAAAACTGTTTTTT.

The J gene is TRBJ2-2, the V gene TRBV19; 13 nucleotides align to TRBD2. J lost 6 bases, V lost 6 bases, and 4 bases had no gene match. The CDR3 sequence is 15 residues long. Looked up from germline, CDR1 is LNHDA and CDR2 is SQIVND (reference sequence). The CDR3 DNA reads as TGTGCCAGTAGCCGGACTAGCGGGGGTCCCGGGGAGCTGTTTTTT. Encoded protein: CASSRTSGGPGELFF.

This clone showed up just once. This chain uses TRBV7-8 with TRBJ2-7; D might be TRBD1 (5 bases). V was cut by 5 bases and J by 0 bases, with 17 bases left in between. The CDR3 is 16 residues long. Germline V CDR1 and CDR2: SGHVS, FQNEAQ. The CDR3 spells CASSPRQGPSSYEQYF. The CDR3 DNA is TGTGCCAGCAGCCCACGCCAGGGCCCTAGCTCCTACGAGCAGTACTTC.

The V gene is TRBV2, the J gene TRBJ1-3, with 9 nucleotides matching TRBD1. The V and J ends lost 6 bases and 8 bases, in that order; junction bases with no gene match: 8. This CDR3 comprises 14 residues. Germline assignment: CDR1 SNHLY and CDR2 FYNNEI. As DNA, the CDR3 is TGTGCCAGCAGGATGGGACAGGGTTGGGACACCATATATTTT. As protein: CASRMGQGWDTIYF.

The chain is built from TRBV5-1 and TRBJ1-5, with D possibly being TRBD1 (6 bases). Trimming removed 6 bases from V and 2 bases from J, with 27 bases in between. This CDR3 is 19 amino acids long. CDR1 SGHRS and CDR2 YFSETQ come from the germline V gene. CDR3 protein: CASTSQGSGVARGNQPQHF. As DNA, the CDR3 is TGCGCCAGCACCTCACAGGGTAGTGGTGTGGCAAGAGGCAATCAGCCCCAGCATTTT.

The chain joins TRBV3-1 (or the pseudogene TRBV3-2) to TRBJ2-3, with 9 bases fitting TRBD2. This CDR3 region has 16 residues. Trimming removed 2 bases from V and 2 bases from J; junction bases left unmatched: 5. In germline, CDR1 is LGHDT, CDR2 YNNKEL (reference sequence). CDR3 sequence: CASSQRLAGTTDTQYF. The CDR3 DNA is TGTGCCAGCAGCCAAAGGCTAGCGGGGACCACAGATACGCAGTATTTT.

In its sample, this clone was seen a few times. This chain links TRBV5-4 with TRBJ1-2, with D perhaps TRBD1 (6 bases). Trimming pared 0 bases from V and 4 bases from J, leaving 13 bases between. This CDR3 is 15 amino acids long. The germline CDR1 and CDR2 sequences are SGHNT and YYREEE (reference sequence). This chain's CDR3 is CASSLAGNRVYGYTF. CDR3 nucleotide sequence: TGTGCCAGCAGCTTGGCCGGGAACAGGGTCTATGGCTACACCTTC.

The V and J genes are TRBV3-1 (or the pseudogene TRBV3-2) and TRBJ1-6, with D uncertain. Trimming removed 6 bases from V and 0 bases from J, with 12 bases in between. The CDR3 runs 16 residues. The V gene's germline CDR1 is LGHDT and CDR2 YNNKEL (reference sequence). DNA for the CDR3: TGTGCCAGCAGGTTGGGAGGGAGCTCCTATAATTCACCCCTCCACTTT. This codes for CASRLGGSSYNSPLHF.

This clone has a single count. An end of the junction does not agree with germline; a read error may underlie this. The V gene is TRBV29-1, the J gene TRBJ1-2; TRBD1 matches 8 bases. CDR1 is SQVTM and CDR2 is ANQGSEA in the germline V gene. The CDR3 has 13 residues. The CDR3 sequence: CSVVQGEKYAYTF. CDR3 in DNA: TGCAGCGTGGTACAGGGGGAGAAGTATGCCTACACCTTC.

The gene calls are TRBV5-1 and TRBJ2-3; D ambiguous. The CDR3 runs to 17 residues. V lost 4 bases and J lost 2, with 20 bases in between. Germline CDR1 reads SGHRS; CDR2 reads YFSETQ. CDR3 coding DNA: TGCGCCAGCAGCCAACCCCCTAGACGGCCCGACACAGATACGCAGTATTTT. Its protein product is CASSQPPRRPDTDTQYF.

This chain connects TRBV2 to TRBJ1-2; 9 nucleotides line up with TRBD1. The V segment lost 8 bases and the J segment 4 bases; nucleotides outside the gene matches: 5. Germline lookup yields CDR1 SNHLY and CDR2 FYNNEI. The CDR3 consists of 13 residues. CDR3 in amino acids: CASGWDRAYGYTF. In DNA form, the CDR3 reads TGTGCCAGCGGCTGGGACAGGGCCTATGGCTACACCTTC.

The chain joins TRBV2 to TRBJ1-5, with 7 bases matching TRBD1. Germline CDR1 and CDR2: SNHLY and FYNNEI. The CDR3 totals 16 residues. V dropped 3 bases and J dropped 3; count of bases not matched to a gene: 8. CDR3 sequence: CASSDSTGVFNQPQHF. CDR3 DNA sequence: TGTGCCAGCAGTGACTCCACAGGGGTGTTCAATCAGCCCCAGCATTTT.

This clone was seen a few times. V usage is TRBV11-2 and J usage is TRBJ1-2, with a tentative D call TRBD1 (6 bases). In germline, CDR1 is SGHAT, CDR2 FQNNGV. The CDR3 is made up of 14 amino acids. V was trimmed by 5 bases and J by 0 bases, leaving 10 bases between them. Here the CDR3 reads CASSQDRTNYGYTF. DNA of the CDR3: TGTGCCAGCAGCCAAGACAGGACTAACTATGGCTACACCTTC.

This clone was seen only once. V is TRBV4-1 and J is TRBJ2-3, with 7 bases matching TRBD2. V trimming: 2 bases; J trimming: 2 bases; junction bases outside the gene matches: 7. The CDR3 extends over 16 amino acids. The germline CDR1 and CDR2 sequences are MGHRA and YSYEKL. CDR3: CASSQSQRGVTDTQYF. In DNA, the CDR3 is TGCGCCAGCAGCCAATCTCAGCGGGGTGTCACAGATACGCAGTATTTT.

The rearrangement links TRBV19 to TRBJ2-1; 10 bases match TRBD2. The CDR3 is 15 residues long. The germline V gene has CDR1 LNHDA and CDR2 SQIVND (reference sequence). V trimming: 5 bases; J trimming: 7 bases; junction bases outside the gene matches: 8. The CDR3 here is CASSLSSGGGNEQFF. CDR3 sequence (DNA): TGTGCCAGTAGTTTATCTAGCGGGGGTGGTAATGAGCAGTTCTTC.

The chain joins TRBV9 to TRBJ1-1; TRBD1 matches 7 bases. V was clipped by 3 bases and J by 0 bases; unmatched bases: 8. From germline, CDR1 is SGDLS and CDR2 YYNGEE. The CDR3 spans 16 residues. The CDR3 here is CASSGDRGGMNTEAFF. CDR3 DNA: TGTGCCAGCAGCGGGGACAGAGGGGGAATGAACACTGAAGCTTTCTTT.

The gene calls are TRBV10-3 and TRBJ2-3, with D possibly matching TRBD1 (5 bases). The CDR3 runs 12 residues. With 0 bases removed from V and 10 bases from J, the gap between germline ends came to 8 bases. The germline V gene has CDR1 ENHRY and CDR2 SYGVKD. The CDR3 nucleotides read TGTGCCATCAGTGAGTCGCAGGGTGCGCAGTATTTT. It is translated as CAISESQGAQYF.

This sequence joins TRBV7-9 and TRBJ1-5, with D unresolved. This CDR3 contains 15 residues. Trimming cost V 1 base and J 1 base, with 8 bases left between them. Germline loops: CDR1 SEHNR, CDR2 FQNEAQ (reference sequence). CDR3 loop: CASSLGWSSNQPQHF. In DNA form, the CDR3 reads TGTGCCAGCAGCTTAGGTTGGAGCAGCAATCAGCCCCAGCATTTT.

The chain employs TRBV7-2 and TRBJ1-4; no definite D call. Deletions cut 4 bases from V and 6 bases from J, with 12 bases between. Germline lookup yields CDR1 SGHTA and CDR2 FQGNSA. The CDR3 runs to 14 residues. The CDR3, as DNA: TGTGCCAGCAGCTCCGTGGGCCACGATGAAAAACTGTTTTTT. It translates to CASSSVGHDEKLFF.